The 31 T cell receptor beta chains below all came from one sample that was sequenced in a study of cytomegalovirus exposure and HLA in healthy donors. The PCR made use of 60 Vbeta and 13 Jbeta primers. This table comes from immunoSEQ multiplex PCR, and its TCRdb copy is limited to in-frame clones, with some not included. Counted here are 200,000 to 250,000 clones, 80% to 85% occurring once; the ten biggest clones make up roughly 0.75%. The source material was PBMCs. Receptors were obtained from a boy aged 2 to 9 in good health and CMV-seronegative.

The chain is built from TRBV7-9 and TRBJ2-2, with D uncertain. Germline V gene data show CDR1 as SEHNR and CDR2 as FQNEAQ (reference sequence). V dropped 1 base and J dropped 8 bases, with 5 bases sitting between them. The CDR3 spans 12 residues. Written as DNA, the CDR3 is TGTGCCAGCAGCTTAGATAATGGGGAGCTGTTTTTT. Translated: CASSLDNGELFF.

This chain joins TRBV19 and TRBJ1-2; a possible D gene is TRBD1 (5 bases). Deletions cut 8 bases from V and 0 bases from J, with 25 bases between. From germline, CDR1 is LNHDA and CDR2 SQIVND (reference sequence). The CDR3 extends over 18 amino acids. CDR3 residues: CASYQGAPGLDPNYGYTF. For the CDR3, the DNA is TGTGCCAGTTACCAGGGTGCCCCTGGACTAGACCCTAACTATGGCTACACCTTC.

This chain joins TRBV27 and TRBJ1-5, with TRBD1 identical over 7 bases. This CDR3 contains 15 residues. CDR1 and CDR2 (germline): MNHEY, SMNVEV (reference sequence). J was trimmed by 0 bases and V by 4 bases; bases with no gene match: 3. The CDR3 protein is CASSWTGDSNQPQHF. CDR3 sequence (DNA): TGTGCCAGCAGTTGGACAGGCGATAGCAATCAGCCCCAGCATTTT.

V is TRBV19 and J is TRBJ1-1; D unclear. Germline CDR1 is LNHDA and CDR2 is SQIVND (reference sequence). V was trimmed by 7 bases and J by 4 bases, leaving 16 bases between them. The CDR3 totals 14 residues. CDR3 region: CASTSSGRITEAFF. In nucleotides, the CDR3 is TGTGCCAGTACGTCCTCAGGAAGGATCACTGAAGCTTTCTTT.

This rearrangement joins TRBV5-4 to TRBJ2-1; D may be TRBD2 (5 bases). The germline V gene has CDR1 SGHNT and CDR2 YYREEE (reference sequence). This CDR3 has 12 residues. Trimming stripped 0 bases from V and 9 bases from J, with 7 bases between. Written as DNA, the CDR3 is TGTGCCAGCAGCTTGGAGGGAGTTGAGCAGTTCTTC. Protein sequence: CASSLEGVEQFF.

The J gene is TRBJ2-3, the V gene TRBV7-9, with 11 bases lining up with TRBD1. The germline V gene encodes CDR1 SEHNR and CDR2 FQNEAQ (reference sequence). CDR3 length equals 18 residues. Unmatched junction bases numbered 13, after V lost 4 bases and J lost 4 bases. The CDR3 DNA is TGTGCCAGCAGCTGGACAGGGGGCGCAAAGGGAAGGGCAGATACGCAGTATTTT. Translating it yields CASSWTGGAKGRADTQYF.

Only one count was recorded for this clone. J is TRBJ2-5 and V is TRBV5-8, with a possible D match to TRBD1 (6 bases). The CDR3 consists of 16 residues. Germline V lookup: CDR1 SGHTS, CDR2 YDEGEE. The germline V and J ends were trimmed by 4 bases and 7 bases, with 23 bases remaining between them. Here the CDR3 DNA reads TGTGCCAGCAGCCCACAGGACAGCCCCCCACGGGGGACCCAGTACTTC. This sequence encodes CASSPQDSPPRGTQYF.

V and J are TRBV2 and TRBJ2-2, with 7 bases matching TRBD2. Germline assignment: CDR1 SNHLY and CDR2 FYNNEI. Trimming took 1 base from V and 6 from J; bases not matched to a gene: 14. The CDR3 loop spans 18 amino acids. The CDR3, as DNA: TGTGCCAGCAGTGAAGTATGGCCCCCTCAGCGGGAAGCCGGGGAGCTGTTTTTT. Residues: CASSEVWPPQREAGELFF.

The V call is TRBV7-2, the J call TRBJ2-3; TRBD2 is a possible D gene (6 bases). The CDR3 is 17 amino acids. The germline V gene encodes CDR1 SGHTA and CDR2 FQGNSA. Trimming cost V 4 bases and J 4 bases, with 21 bases left between them. CDR3 DNA sequence: TGTGCCAGCAGCTCCCGACTCCTCACTAGCTGGGCAGATACGCAGTATTTT. Translated: CASSSRLLTSWADTQYF. Filled out from reference TRBV7-2 and TRBJ2-3, the complete variable domain reads GAGVSQSPSNKVTEKGKDVELRCDPISGHTALYWYRQSLGQGLEFLIYFQGNSAPDKSGLPSDRFSAERTGGSVSTLTIQRTQQEDSAVYLCASSSRLLTSWADTQYFGPGTRLTVL.

This chain links TRBV6-1 with TRBJ2-2; TRBD1 agrees at 8 bases. The CDR3 has 15 amino acids. With 8 bases clipped from V and 4 bases from J, the junction kept 9 bases outside the gene matches. The germline V gene has CDR1 MNHNS and CDR2 SASEGT. The CDR3, as DNA: TGTGCCAGCCGCCCAACAGGGGGTGGCACCGGGGAGCTGTTTTTT. Protein sequence: CASRPTGGGTGELFF.

The chain has TRBV10-3 and TRBJ2-7; TRBD2 aligns across 14 bases. From germline, CDR1 is ENHRY and CDR2 SYGVKD. The CDR3 length is 14 residues. V shed 10 bases and J 2 bases; nucleotides not matched to a gene: 4. The chain's CDR3 is CATGLAGGPYEQYF. DNA of the CDR3: TGTGCCACAGGACTAGCGGGAGGCCCCTACGAGCAGTACTTC.

This clone showed up just once. This chain uses TRBV2 with TRBJ2-3, with 10 bases that match TRBD2. The germline gives CDR1 SNHLY, CDR2 FYNNEI. The CDR3 length is 15 residues. The trim removed 8 bases at V and 6 bases at J, leaving 11 bases unmatched. The CDR3: CASATASGGEDTQYF. The DNA of the CDR3 is TGTGCCAGCGCCACAGCTAGCGGGGGTGAGGATACGCAGTATTTT. Drawing the rest from reference TRBV2 and TRBJ2-3, the complete variable domain is EPEVTQTPSHQVTQMGQEVILRCVPISNHLYFYWYRQILGQKVEFLVSFYNNEISEKSEIFDDQFSVERPDGSNFTLKIRSTKLEDSAMYFCASATASGGEDTQYFGPGTRLTVL.

The chain carries TRBV6-5 and TRBJ1-1; D not resolved. V lost 5 bases to trimming and J lost 0 bases, with 7 bases between them. CDR3 length equals 13 residues. In germline, CDR1 is MNHEY, CDR2 SVGAGI. In nucleotides, the CDR3 is TGTGCCAGCAGTAAGACACTGAACACTGAAGCTTTCTTT. Translation: CASSKTLNTEAFF.

This sequence joins TRBV4-2 and TRBJ2-5; 9 bases map to TRBD2. V gave up 1 base and J gave up 2 bases; unmatched junction bases: 11. Germline values: CDR1 LGHNA, CDR2 YNFKEQ. The CDR3 runs to 18 residues. Here the CDR3 reads CASSQGSGGGAEQETQYF. Here the CDR3 DNA reads TGTGCCAGCAGCCAAGGCTCTGGCGGGGGGGCCGAACAAGAGACCCAGTACTTC.

Here the CDR3 reads CASSVVPSGGTGELFF. The CDR3 region has the DNA TGTGCCAGCAGCGTAGTTCCTAGCGGGGGCACCGGGGAGCTGTTTTTT. The chain combines TRBV9 with TRBJ2-2, with 10 bases aligning to TRBD2. This CDR3 comprises 16 residues. The junction had 3 bases not matched to a gene; V was cut back by 0 bases and J by 4 bases. Germline V gives CDR1 SGDLS, CDR2 YYNGEE. Full variable domain (rest looked up from reference TRBV9 and TRBJ2-2): DSGVTQTPKHLITATGQRVTLRCSPRSGDLSVYWYQQSLDQGLQFLIQYYNGEERAKGNILERFSAQQFPDLHSELNLSSLELGDSALYFCASSVVPSGGTGELFFGEGSRLTVL.

The genes are TRBV6-5 and TRBJ2-1; 7 nucleotides agree with TRBD1. The ends lost 0 bases at V and 6 bases at J; junction bases unmatched: 2. This CDR3 has 14 residues. CDR1 is MNHEY and CDR2 is SVGAGI in the germline V gene. The CDR3 spells CASSYSAGGNEQFF. CDR3 in DNA: TGTGCCAGCAGTTACTCCGCAGGGGGCAATGAGCAGTTCTTC.

The rearrangement links TRBV19 to TRBJ2-2; perhaps TRBD1 as D (6 bases). V was pared by 3 bases and J by 5 bases, with 13 bases between. The CDR3 length is 15 residues. The germline gives CDR1 LNHDA, CDR2 SQIVND (reference sequence). The CDR3 is CASSIPRGVTGELFF. For the CDR3, the DNA is TGTGCCAGTAGTATCCCCAGGGGTGTTACCGGGGAGCTGTTTTTT.

The V call is TRBV9, the J call TRBJ2-7, with TRBD1 matching 7 bases. The germline V gene encodes CDR1 SGDLS and CDR2 YYNGEE. CDR3 length equals 15 residues. The trim removed 4 bases at V and 1 base at J, leaving 8 bases unmatched. The CDR3 protein is CASSKYWDSSYEQYF. DNA for the CDR3: TGTGCCAGCAGCAAATACTGGGACAGTTCCTACGAGCAGTACTTC.

CDR3 region: CASSFSRGHEQYF. Here the CDR3 DNA reads TGTGCCAGCAGTTTCAGCAGGGGACACGAGCAGTACTTC. The rearrangement links TRBV27 to TRBJ2-5, with D tentatively TRBD1 (6 bases). Gene TRBJ2-7 matches the end of the DNA better, so the J call may be wrong. The CDR3 covers 13 residues. Germline loops: CDR1 MNHEY, CDR2 SMNVEV (reference sequence).

The CDR3, as DNA: TGTGCCAGCAGTGACACCACATTGGGGCGGGGAGGCTACACCTTC. This translates into CASSDTTLGRGGYTF. The gene calls are TRBV6-4 and TRBJ1-2, with D perhaps TRBD1 (5 bases). Germline-derived CDR1 and CDR2 are MRHNA and SNTAGT. V shed 2 bases and J shed 8 bases, with 18 bases lying between them. The CDR3 length is 15 residues.

This clone has more than one count but fewer than ten. The genes are TRBV6-1 and TRBJ1-1; D is undetermined. Trimming removed 8 bases from V and 0 bases from J, with 16 bases in between. Germline V gene data show CDR1 as MNHNS and CDR2 as SASEGT. The CDR3 covers 15 residues. The CDR3, as DNA: TGTGCCAGCCTCCGCCGAGGCAGCATGAACACTGAAGCTTTCTTT. It is translated as CASLRRGSMNTEAFF.

V gene TRBV2 combines with J gene TRBJ2-1; a weak D match, TRBD2 (5 bases). Germline V CDR1 and CDR2: SNHLY, FYNNEI. The CDR3 loop spans 11 amino acids. The V end was cut by 8 bases, the J end by 7 bases, with 9 bases between. The CDR3 here is CASELGNEQFF. DNA of the CDR3: TGTGCCAGCGAACTAGGGAATGAGCAGTTCTTC.

The chain carries TRBV11-3 and TRBJ1-4, with D possibly being TRBD1 (6 bases). The germline V gene encodes CDR1 SGHNT and CDR2 YENEEA. The V end was cut by 5 bases, the J end by 0 bases, with 13 bases between. The CDR3 consists of 16 residues. CDR3 DNA sequence: TGTGCCAGCAGCCCCGGGACACGACCAACTAATGAAAAACTGTTTTTT. It codes for CASSPGTRPTNEKLFF.

The rearrangement uses TRBV5-4 and TRBJ1-1; 7 bases line up with TRBD1. J gave up 1 base and V 0 bases, and 3 bases lay outside the gene matches. The CDR3 is made up of 15 amino acids. Germline CDR1 SGHNT, CDR2 YYREEE (reference sequence). CDR3 nucleotide sequence: TGTGCCAGCAGCTTGGTAGGACAGGCGAACACTGAAGCTTTCTTT. It codes for CASSLVGQANTEAFF.

This chain uses TRBV5-1 with TRBJ2-1; 7 bases match TRBD1. This CDR3 has 15 residues. CDR1 and CDR2 (germline): SGHRS, YFSETQ. The J segment lost 2 bases and the V segment lost 4 bases, leaving 6 bases of the junction unmatched. The CDR3 region has the DNA TGCGCCAGCAGCCCCGGGACAGAGACCTACAATGAGCAGTTCTTC. This codes for CASSPGTETYNEQFF.

The rearrangement joins TRBV5-4 to TRBJ2-3; 12 bases align to TRBD2. CDR1 SGHNT and CDR2 YYREEE come from the germline V gene (reference sequence). This CDR3 region has 15 residues. V dropped 6 bases and J dropped 3; count of bases not matched to a gene: 5. The DNA for the CDR3 is TGTGCCAGCACCCCAGGACTAGCGGGAACAGATACGCAGTATTTT. Translated: CASTPGLAGTDTQYF. Filled out from reference TRBV5-4 and TRBJ2-3, the complete variable domain reads ETGVTQSPTHLIKTRGQQVTLRCSSQSGHNTVSWYQQALGQGPQFIFQYYREEENGRGNFPPRFSGLQFPNYSSELNVNALELDDSALYLCASTPGLAGTDTQYFGPGTRLTVL.

J is TRBJ1-5 and V is TRBV28, with D perhaps matching TRBD1 (5 bases). This CDR3 has 15 residues. V lost 3 bases, J lost 0 bases, and 9 bases lay in between. The V gene's germline CDR1 is MDHEN and CDR2 SYDVKM. This chain's CDR3 is CASSFRVGSNQPQHF. CDR3 DNA sequence: TGTGCCAGCAGTTTCAGGGTGGGTAGCAATCAGCCCCAGCATTTT.

This chain's CDR3 is CASSQTVFSGNTIYF. In DNA, the CDR3 is TGTGCCAGCTCACAGACAGTCTTCTCTGGAAACACCATATATTTT. J is TRBJ1-3 and V is TRBV18; a possible D gene is TRBD1 (5 bases). CDR1 KGHSH and CDR2 LQKENI come from the germline V gene. This CDR3 region has 15 residues. V lost 4 bases, J lost 0 bases, and 10 bases lay in between.

The chain employs TRBV19 and TRBJ2-7; 9 bases fit TRBD2. V lost 7 bases, J lost 2 bases, and 9 bases stayed unmatched. The V gene's germline CDR1 is LNHDA and CDR2 SQIVND (reference sequence). The CDR3 has 15 residues. CDR3 nucleotides: TGTGCCAGTAAAGTCGCGGCGGGGGGGACCTACGAGCAGTACTTC. Translation gives CASKVAAGGTYEQYF.

This clone has just one count. V is TRBV5-4 and J is TRBJ2-1, with 11 bases fitting TRBD2. Germline CDR1 SGHNT, CDR2 YYREEE (reference sequence). The trim removed 5 bases at V and 4 bases at J, leaving 5 bases unmatched. The CDR3 has 15 residues. The CDR3 spells CASRGGLAEYNEQFF. CDR3 sequence (DNA): TGTGCCAGCAGGGGGGGACTAGCGGAATACAATGAGCAGTTCTTC.

V gene TRBV30 combines with J gene TRBJ1-4; D call uncertain. V was pared by 2 bases and J by 5 bases, with 6 bases between. The CDR3 is 12 residues long. The germline gives CDR1 GTSNPN, CDR2 SVGIG (reference sequence). CDR3 residues: CAWSLENEKLFF. CDR3 nucleotides: TGTGCCTGGAGTCTAGAGAATGAAAAACTGTTTTTT.